This TCR beta chain comes out of a study of OX40 agonist ivuxolimab in advanced cancers. For the study at large: Cancers in dose escalation were hepatocellular, melanoma, renal cell and head and neck.

The table came from immunoSEQ multiplex PCR; TCRdb's copy has only in-frame clones and leaves some out. The table records 15,000 to 20,000 clones, roughly 75% of them present only once. The CDR3 totals 13 residues. The germline gives CDR1 SGHAT, CDR2 FQNNGV. V was trimmed by 1 base and J by 6 bases, leaving 8 bases between them. The specimen comprised CD4+ or CD8+ T cells sorted from blood, sampled in a trial of the OX40 agonist ivuxolimab. V and J are TRBV11-2 and TRBJ2-3; D not certain. The sequence came from an adult with an advanced solid tumor such as melanoma, head and neck, liver or kidney cancer. This chain's CDR3 is CASSLGVGDTQYF. CDR3 sequence (DNA): TGTGCCAGCAGCTTAGGGGTGGGGGATACGCAGTATTTT.